Below, 21 T cell receptor beta chains from the same sample are listed, as sequenced in a study of shared clonotypes between healthy human individuals. Profiled with immunoSEQ multiplex PCR; TCRdb holds only in-frame clones, not every one. The sample consists of 900,000 to 1,200,000 clones, approximately 78% of them appearing once. Material for sequencing was memory CD4+ T cells from PBMCs. This sample's subset: CD45RA-negative fraction. The origin of the receptors is a man between 18 and 29 years old in good health. Some clones in this sample may be carry-over from other donors' samples.

The chain joins TRBV7-7 to TRBJ2-3; D uncertain. V lost 7 bases and J 9 bases, leaving 23 bases between the germline ends. Germline V gives CDR1 SSHAT, CDR2 FNYEAQ (reference sequence). This CDR3 spans 15 amino acids. Here the CDR3 DNA reads TGTGCCAGCACCAAAAGTGGGTGGTTCCTCTTAACGCAGTATTTT. This translates into CASTKSGWFLLTQYF.

This clone was recorded only once. The same CDR3 can be traced to other DNA sequences in this sample. The V and J genes are TRBV28 and TRBJ2-3; unclear D gene. The germline V gene encodes CDR1 MDHEN and CDR2 SYDVKM. This CDR3 contains 14 residues. Trimming stripped 6 bases from V and 0 bases from J, with 10 bases between. The CDR3 nucleotides read TGTGCCAGCAGGAAAGGTACTAGCACAGATACGCAGTATTTT. It is translated as CASRKGTSTDTQYF.

The J gene is TRBJ2-1, the V gene TRBV4-2; a possible D gene is TRBD2 (5 bases). Germline V gives CDR1 LGHNA, CDR2 YNFKEQ. V gave up 5 bases and J gave up 5 bases, with 13 bases separating them. The CDR3 has 14 amino acids. CDR3 sequence reads: CASSTRGIHNEQFF. DNA for the CDR3: TGTGCCAGCAGCACCCGGGGTATCCACAATGAGCAGTTCTTC.

The chain has TRBV7-8 and TRBJ2-4; possible D gene TRBD2, 5 bases. CDR1 is SGHVS, CDR2 FQNEAQ, per germline. Trimming stripped 4 bases from V and 1 base from J, with 11 bases between. The CDR3 contains 15 residues. CDR3 coding DNA: TGTGCCAGCAGCTCCGGGTGGGAGGCCAAAAACATTCAGTACTTC. Translated, it gives CASSSGWEAKNIQYF. Based on the CDR3 plus reference TRBV7-8 and TRBJ2-4, the full variable domain is GAGVSQSPRYKVAKRGQDVALRCDPISGHVSLFWYQQALGQGPEFLTYFQNEAQLDKSGLPSDRFFAERPEGSVSTLKIQRTQQEDSAVYLCASSSGWEAKNIQYFGAGTRLSVL.

This chain uses TRBV10-3 with TRBJ1-2; a possible D gene is TRBD1 (6 bases). V was trimmed by 2 bases and J by 8 bases, leaving 21 bases between them. The CDR3 loop spans 16 amino acids. CDR1 is ENHRY and CDR2 is SYGVKD in the germline V gene. CDR3 sequence: CAISEHSADSPRGYTF. The CDR3 DNA sequence: TGTGCCATCAGTGAGCATTCTGCGGACAGTCCAAGGGGCTACACCTTC.

This sequence joins TRBV4-1 and TRBJ1-4; 7 nucleotides match TRBD1. V dropped 6 bases and J dropped 7; count of bases not matched to a gene: 5. CDR3 size: 13 residues. The germline V gene encodes CDR1 MGHRA and CDR2 YSYEKL. DNA for the CDR3: TGCGCCAGCAGTCCCGACAGGGTTGAAAAACTGTTTTTT. Its translation: CASSPDRVEKLFF.

The chain combines TRBV27 with TRBJ2-7, with 9 bases identical to TRBD1. The V and J ends lost 6 bases and 5 bases, in that order; junction bases with no gene match: 5. The CDR3 extends over 13 amino acids. Germline loops: CDR1 MNHEY, CDR2 SMNVEV (reference sequence). The CDR3 sequence is CASRRTGANEQYF. Here the CDR3 DNA reads TGTGCCAGCAGGCGGACAGGGGCCAACGAGCAGTACTTC.

This chain uses TRBV5-6 with TRBJ2-1; unclear D gene. With 3 bases removed from V and 12 bases from J, the gap between germline ends came to 25 bases. This CDR3 contains 16 residues. Germline V CDR1 and CDR2: SGHDT, YYEEEE. CDR3 sequence (DNA): TGTGCCAGCAGCTCTTTGTGGCGGAACAAGATAATAGTGCAGTTCTTC. Its protein is CASSSLWRNKIIVQFF.

V gene TRBV5-4 combines with J gene TRBJ1-1; D remains ambiguous. This CDR3 contains 13 residues. The V and J ends lost 0 bases and 3 bases respectively, with 6 bases between them. The V gene's germline CDR1 is SGHNT and CDR2 YYREEE (reference sequence). The DNA for the CDR3 is TGTGCCAGCAGCTTGGGATGGGACACTGAAGCTTTCTTT. Translation: CASSLGWDTEAFF.

In its sample, this clone was seen once. This sequence joins TRBV6-1 and TRBJ2-1; D is undetermined. This CDR3 has 15 amino acids. Per the germline V gene, CDR1 is MNHNS and CDR2 is SASEGT. V shed 4 bases and J shed 0 bases, with 10 bases lying between them. The DNA of the CDR3 is TGTGCCAGCAGTGGCAGCTTTTTCTCCTACAATGAGCAGTTCTTC. Protein: CASSGSFFSYNEQFF.

For the CDR3, the DNA is TGTGCCTGGAAAAAGTCTGAAGCTTTCTTT. Translation: CAWKKSEAFF. The J gene is TRBJ1-1, the V gene TRBV30; D is undetermined. The CDR3 runs 10 residues. Trimming stripped 4 bases from V and 6 bases from J, with 6 bases between. Germline lookup yields CDR1 GTSNPN and CDR2 SVGIG (reference sequence).

Remarks on this clone: Germline is not matched at one junction end, which may reflect a read error. This chain connects TRBV9 to TRBJ1-2; 9 nucleotides align to TRBD1. The CDR3 has 15 residues. Germline V lookup: CDR1 SGDLS, CDR2 YYNGEE. In nucleotides, the CDR3 is TGTGCCAGCAGGCCCTACTTGGGACAGGGTACAAGCCGGTATTTC. Translated, it gives CASRPYLGQGTSRYF.

The chain is built from TRBV28 and TRBJ2-5, with 7 bases fitting TRBD1. The V and J ends lost 6 bases and 5 bases, in that order; junction bases with no gene match: 15. The CDR3 sequence is 16 residues long. Per germline, CDR1 MDHEN and CDR2 SYDVKM. The CDR3 sequence: CASRPLQGQGEETQYF. CDR3 DNA: TGTGCCAGCAGACCACTACAGGGGCAGGGTGAGGAGACCCAGTACTTC.

This clone was found many times. CDR3 coding DNA: TGTGCCAGCAGTGATTGGACAGGCACTGAAGCTTTCTTT. Amino acids: CASSDWTGTEAFF. The J gene is TRBJ1-1, the V gene TRBV6-1, with 7 bases lining up with TRBD1. Germline V gene lookup returns CDR1 MNHNS and CDR2 SASEGT. V shed 3 bases and J 4 bases; nucleotides not matched to a gene: 2. CDR3 length: 13 residues.

The rearrangement links TRBV19 to TRBJ2-1; 8 nucleotides match TRBD2. Germline V lookup: CDR1 LNHDA, CDR2 SQIVND (reference sequence). J was trimmed by 9 bases and V by 4 bases; bases with no gene match: 11. This CDR3 spans 15 amino acids. In DNA form, the CDR3 reads TGTGCCAGTAGTACTCGGGGACTAGGTGGCGGTGAGCAGTTCTTC. It encodes CASSTRGLGGGEQFF.

This clone occurred once. This chain joins TRBV4-1 and TRBJ2-7; D is possibly TRBD2 (6 bases). V shed 0 bases and J shed 0 bases, with 18 bases lying between them. The CDR3 sequence is 18 residues long. The germline V gene encodes CDR1 MGHRA and CDR2 YSYEKL. In DNA, the CDR3 is TGCGCCAGCAGCCAAGATAGAAGTAGCGGTACCCGCTCCTACGAGCAGTACTTC. Residues: CASSQDRSSGTRSYEQYF.

Comments on this clone: A single base separates this from a much larger clone, so it may be a read error. The chain links TRBV6-6 to TRBJ2-6; no reliable D call. With 4 bases removed from V and 0 bases from J, the gap between germline ends came to 7 bases. The CDR3 totals 15 residues. Germline V gene data show CDR1 as MNHNY and CDR2 as SVGAGI (reference sequence). The CDR3 region is CASSLGGSGANVLTF. The CDR3 DNA sequence: TGTGCCAGCAGTTTGGGCGGCTCTGGGGCCAACGTCCTGACTTTC.

The chain is built from TRBV28 and TRBJ2-7; 8 bases agree with TRBD2. Trimming cost V 5 bases and J 1 base; bases outside gene matches: 7. Germline V gene data show CDR1 as MDHEN and CDR2 as SYDVKM. The CDR3 totals 15 residues. CDR3 coding DNA: TGTGCCAGCAGTCCCGCGGGGGGCGGGTCCTACGAGCAGTACTTC. Translating it yields CASSPAGGGSYEQYF.

CDR3 loop: CASSLVTVIYEQFF. CDR3 nucleotide sequence: TGTGCCAGCAGCTTGGTCACGGTTATCTATGAGCAGTTCTTC. The chain is built from TRBV5-6 and TRBJ2-1; D call uncertain. Trimming left V 0 bases short and J 8 bases short, with 12 bases between. The CDR3 length is 14 residues. The germline CDR1 and CDR2 sequences are SGHDT and YYEEEE.

V and J are TRBV28 and TRBJ1-3; 7 positions match TRBD1. The germline V gene has CDR1 MDHEN and CDR2 SYDVKM. V was pared by 6 bases and J by 2 bases, with 4 bases of the junction left unmatched. The length of the CDR3 is 14 residues. CDR3 in amino acids: CASSQGGTGNTIYF. CDR3 nucleotides: TGTGCCAGCAGCCAGGGGGGTACTGGAAACACCATATATTTT.

In its sample, this clone was seen once. The rearrangement uses TRBV18 and TRBJ2-1; TRBD2 matches 11 bases. The J segment lost 7 bases and the V segment lost 2 bases, leaving 19 bases of the junction unmatched. CDR3 length: 20 amino acids. Germline V lookup: CDR1 KGHSH, CDR2 LQKENI. CDR3 region: CASSPSVGLAGGSGNNEQFF. In nucleotides, the CDR3 is TGTGCCAGCTCACCATCTGTGGGGCTAGCGGGAGGCTCCGGGAATAATGAGCAGTTCTTC.